The clone carrying this T cell receptor beta chain was observed many times. Its antigen is unknown. The time point denotes: patch test 1, 2 weeks after DPC sensitization. Documented treatment: therapeutic diphenylcyclopropenone sensitization with weekly scalp DPC. Suited to DPC and affected by alopecia, the donors ranged from 18 to 70 years old. This record belongs to a study of human T cells and chemical hapten exposure. About the study: Alopecia areata, totalis or universalis affected patients who were mostly female. General study points: Once DPC sensitization occurred, TCRs above 1 in 1000 frequency showed no change. Clustering by CDR3 similarity yielded significantly more large clusters from expanded TCRs than controls.

MiXCR, run by TCRdb on the RACE reads, gives a single entry per CDR3 protein. Among approximately 80,000 distinct CDR3 sequences, 7.5% to 9% were seen once, and the ten largest hold under 2%. CDR1 and CDR2 from the germline V gene are SGDLS and YYNGEE. CDR3 size: 20 residues. The V end was cut by 3 bases, the J end by 0 bases, with 22 bases between. The gene calls are TRBV9 and TRBJ1-6; D is unclear. This receptor was identified in a woman under 40 with alopecia areata. Some clones in this sample may be carry-over from other donors' samples. Sample: whole blood, taken in connection with sensitization to the hapten diphenylcyclopropenone (DPC). The CDR3, as DNA: TGTGCCAGCAGCGCCGACGCAGGTGGTTCCCGAAGCTCCTATAATTCACCCCTCCACTTT. Encoded protein: CASSADAGGSRSSYNSPLHF. Complete variable domain (other parts from reference TRBV9 and TRBJ1-6): DSGVTQTPKHLITATGQRVTLRCSPRSGDLSVYWYQQSLDQGLQFLIQYYNGEERAKGNILERFSAQQFPDLHSELNLSSLELGDSALYFCASSADAGGSRSSYNSPLHFGNGTRLTVT.